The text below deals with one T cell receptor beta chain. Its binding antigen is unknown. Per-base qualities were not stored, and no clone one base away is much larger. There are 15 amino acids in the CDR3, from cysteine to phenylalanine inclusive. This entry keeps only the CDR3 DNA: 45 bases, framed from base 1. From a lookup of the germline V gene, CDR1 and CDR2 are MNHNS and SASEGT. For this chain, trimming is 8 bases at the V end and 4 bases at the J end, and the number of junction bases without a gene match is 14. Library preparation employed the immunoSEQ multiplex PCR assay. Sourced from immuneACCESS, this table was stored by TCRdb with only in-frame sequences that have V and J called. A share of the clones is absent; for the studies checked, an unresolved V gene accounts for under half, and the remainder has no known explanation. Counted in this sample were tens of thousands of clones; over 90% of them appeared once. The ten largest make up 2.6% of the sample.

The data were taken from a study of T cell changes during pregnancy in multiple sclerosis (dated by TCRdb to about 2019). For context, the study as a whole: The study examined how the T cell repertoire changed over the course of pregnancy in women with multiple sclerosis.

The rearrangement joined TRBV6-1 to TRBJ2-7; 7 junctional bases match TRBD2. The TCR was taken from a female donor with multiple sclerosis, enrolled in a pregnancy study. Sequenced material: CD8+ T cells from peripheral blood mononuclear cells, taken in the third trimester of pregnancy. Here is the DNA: TGTGCCAGCGGGGAGGGGCCGTCATTAAATTACGAGCAGTACTTC. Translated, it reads CASGEGPSLNYEQYF.